The T cell receptor (beta chain) under discussion was sequenced for a study of T cells in Graves' hyperthyroidism and ophthalmopathy. Regions amplified from RNA transcripts were the TCR beta CDR3 regions. First-round RT-PCR targeting the TCR CDR3 was performed with the HTBI primer set. TCRdb independently ran MiXCR on the multiplex PCR reads; one entry per CDR3 protein. The table has under 300,000 distinct CDR3 sequences, roughly 15% seen once; the top ten hold about 33%. The V gene lost 6 bases and the J gene lost 1 base, with 12 bases spanning the gap. The CDR3 extends over 14 amino acids. The germline CDR1 and CDR2 sequences are MDHEN and SYDVKM. This clonotype has ten or more counts. Exclusion of patients followed from uncontrolled infection, other autoimmune disease, pregnancy or lactation.

What was sequenced was blood. J is TRBJ1-1 and V is TRBV28; D call uncertain. The TCR originated in a woman between 45 and 60 years old with Graves' hyperthyroidism that later progressed to Graves' ophthalmopathy. The CDR3 reads CASRVFRENTEAFF. The CDR3 DNA reads as TGTGCCAGCAGAGTATTCCGGGAGAACACTGAAGCTTTCTTT. Drawing the rest from reference TRBV28 and TRBJ1-1, the complete variable domain is DVKVTQSSRYLVKRTGEKVFLECVQDMDHENMFWYRQDPGLGLRLIYFSYDVKMKEKGDIPEGYSVSREKKERFSLILESASTNQTSMYLCASRVFRENTEAFFGQGTRLTVV.